One and the same sample provided the 6 T cell receptor beta chains below, sequenced in a study of shared clonotypes between healthy human individuals. The data were produced by immunoSEQ multiplex PCR, yet TCRdb's version contains in-frame clones alone and is incomplete. The sample has around 2.1 million clones; 93% are singletons. Naive CD8 cells comprised CD45RO-negative, CCR7-positively selected cells, excluding terminally differentiated effector memory CD45RA+ cells. The sample consisted of naive CD8+ T cells from PBMCs. The receptors stem from a man younger than 30 in good health. Some clones in this sample may be carry-over from other donors' samples.

The chain is built from TRBV7-9 and TRBJ2-1; D is perhaps TRBD1 (8 bases). The CDR3 runs 16 residues. Germline V gene lookup returns CDR1 SEHNR and CDR2 FQNEAQ (reference sequence). V lost 2 bases, J lost 5 bases, and 16 bases lay in between. Here the CDR3 reads CASSLQGAGAHNEQFF. CDR3 coding DNA: TGTGCCAGCAGCTTACAGGGGGCGGGAGCACACAATGAGCAGTTCTTC.

This chain connects TRBV10-3 to TRBJ1-1, with a tentative D call TRBD1 (6 bases). Per the germline V gene, CDR1 is ENHRY and CDR2 is SYGVKD. V was cut by 3 bases and J by 4 bases, with 24 bases left in between. The CDR3 is 18 residues long. CDR3 protein: CAISDPELTGSSVTEAFF. The CDR3 bases are TGTGCCATCAGTGACCCCGAACTCACAGGGTCAAGCGTCACTGAAGCTTTCTTT.

This chain joins TRBV10-1 and TRBJ2-7; 10 bases map to TRBD2. The germline CDR1 and CDR2 sequences are WNHNN and SYGVQD (reference sequence). V lost 5 bases, J lost 0 bases, and 1 base stayed unmatched. CDR3 length: 14 residues. Written as DNA, the CDR3 is TGCGCCAGCAGTCCTAGCGGGAGCTCCTACGAGCAGTACTTC. This encodes CASSPSGSSYEQYF.

The chain links TRBV5-6 to TRBJ2-3; no clear D gene. V was shortened by 3 bases and J by 0 bases, with 8 bases between the two germline ends. Germline V CDR1 and CDR2: SGHDT, YYEEEE. This CDR3 is 14 amino acids long. CDR3 in amino acids: CASSYLGSTDTQYF. As DNA, the CDR3 is TGTGCCAGCAGCTATCTGGGTAGCACAGATACGCAGTATTTT.

The chain has TRBV6-5 and TRBJ2-7, with 11 bases lining up with TRBD1. With V trimmed by 7 bases and J by 3 bases, 8 bases remained unmatched. Germline values: CDR1 MNHEY, CDR2 SVGAGI. The CDR3 extends over 15 amino acids. The CDR3 spells CASTKDRGQFYEQYF. The DNA of the CDR3 is TGTGCCAGCACCAAGGACAGGGGGCAATTCTACGAGCAGTACTTC.

The gene calls are TRBV4-2 and TRBJ2-3, with D possibly matching TRBD2 (7 bases). The CDR3 loop spans 17 amino acids. V dropped 0 bases and J dropped 14 bases, with 27 bases sitting between them. CDR1 is LGHNA, CDR2 YNFKEQ, per germline. The CDR3 region is CASSQDRLGGPGTPRYF. CDR3 DNA sequence: TGTGCCAGCAGCCAAGATAGGTTGGGGGGGCCTGGGACTCCTCGGTATTTT.